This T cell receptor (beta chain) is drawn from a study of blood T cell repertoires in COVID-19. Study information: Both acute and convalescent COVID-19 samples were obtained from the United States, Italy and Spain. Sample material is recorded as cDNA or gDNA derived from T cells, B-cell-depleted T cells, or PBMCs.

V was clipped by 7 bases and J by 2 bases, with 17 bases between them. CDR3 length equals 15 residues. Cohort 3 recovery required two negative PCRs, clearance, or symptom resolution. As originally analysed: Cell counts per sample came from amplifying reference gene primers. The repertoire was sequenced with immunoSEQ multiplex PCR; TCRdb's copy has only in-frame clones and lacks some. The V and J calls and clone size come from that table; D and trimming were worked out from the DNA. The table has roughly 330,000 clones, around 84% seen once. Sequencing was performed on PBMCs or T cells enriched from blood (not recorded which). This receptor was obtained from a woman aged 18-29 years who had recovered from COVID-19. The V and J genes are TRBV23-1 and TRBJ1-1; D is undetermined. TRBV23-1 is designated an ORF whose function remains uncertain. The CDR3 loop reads CASTRCDMANTEAFF. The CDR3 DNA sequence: TGCGCCAGCACCCGATGTGACATGGCAAACACTGAAGCTTTCTTT.